Listed below are T cell receptor beta chains from one sample, sequenced in a study of cytotoxic CD8 clonotypes in ibrutinib-treated CLL. TCRdb keeps only in-frame clones here, not all; method: immunoSEQ multiplex PCR. The repertoire holds 120,000 to 150,000 clones, approximately 90% seen once, with 10% to 12% in the top ten. This specimen consisted of PBMCs, obtained after 12 months of ibrutinib treatment. The receptors come from a human donor with chronic lymphocytic leukemia. Both conserved end residues are part of each CDR3. A D gene is named only where the DNA matches it firmly. Expanded clones are given a class, and other clones once, few, many or no size at all.

D	V	size	J	DNA	CDR3
TRBD2	TRBV6-5	NA	TRBJ2-3	TGTGCCAGCAGTTACGCGGGAGGGGCCACAGATACGCAGTATTTT	CASSYAGGATDTQYF
TRBD2	TRBV14	NA	TRBJ2-7	TGTGCCAGCAGCCAGGGGACTAGCGGACCCTACGAGCAGTACTTC	CASSQGTSGPYEQYF
TRBD2	TRBV19	NA	TRBJ2-2	TGTGCCAGTAGCCCGAATTGGGGGGGTTTCGCCGGGGAGCTGTTTTTT	CASSPNWGGFAGELFF
TRBD2	TRBV6-6	once	TRBJ2-2	TGTGCCTCCGCTCCTTTAAGCGGGAGCGTAACCGGGGAGCTGTTTTTT	CASAPLSGSVTGELFF
NA	TRBV13	NA	TRBJ2-6	TGTGCCAGCAGCGACCGAGTGTGGGCCTCTGGGGCCAACGTCCTGACTTTC	CASSDRVWASGANVLTF
NA	TRBV2	NA	TRBJ2-1	TGTGCCAGCAGTGAGGGGACCCTCTCCTACAATGAGCAGTTCTTC	CASSEGTLSYNEQFF
NA	TRBV4-1	NA	TRBJ2-1	TGCGCCAGCAGCCAAGATCTCCAGGGATCCTACAATGAGCAGTTCTTC	CASSQDLQGSYNEQFF
TRBD1	TRBV2	NA	TRBJ2-3	TGTGCCAGCAGTGGAGGGGGGACAGGGGGCACAGATACGCAGTATTTT	CASSGGGTGGTDTQYF
TRBD1	TRBV15	few	TRBJ1-2	TGTGCCACCAGCAGCACCGGGACAGGCATCTATGGCTACACCTTC	CATSSTGTGIYGYTF
NA	TRBV27	NA	TRBJ2-7	TGTGCCAGCAGTTTAGATAAATCTCCCTCCTACGAGCAGTACTTC	CASSLDKSPSYEQYF
TRBD2	TRBV18	NA	TRBJ2-1	TGTGCCAGCTCACCACCGGTTCGGGAGGGCCCTGATGAGCAGTTCTTC	CASSPPVREGPDEQFF
TRBD2	TRBV6-5	NA	TRBJ2-1	TGTGCCAGCAGCCATCCAAGGACTAGCGTCGATGAGCAGTTCTTC	CASSHPRTSVDEQFF
NA	TRBV27	NA	TRBJ2-2	TGTGCCAGCAGGGGGTTAGGCACCGGGGAGCTGTTTTTT	CASRGLGTGELFF
NA	TRBV7-2	NA	TRBJ2-7	TGTGCCAGCAGCTTCACCTCTACAAACTACGAGCAGTACTTC	CASSFTSTNYEQYF
NA	TRBV11-2	once	TRBJ1-2	TGTGCCAGCAGCTTAGCCCGGCTTAGCTCCGTCCATGGCTACACCTTC	CASSLARLSSVHGYTF
NA	TRBV6-5	NA	TRBJ2-5	TGTGCCAGTCAACAGGGTTTGAAGGGAGAGACCCAGTACTTC	CASQQGLKGETQYF